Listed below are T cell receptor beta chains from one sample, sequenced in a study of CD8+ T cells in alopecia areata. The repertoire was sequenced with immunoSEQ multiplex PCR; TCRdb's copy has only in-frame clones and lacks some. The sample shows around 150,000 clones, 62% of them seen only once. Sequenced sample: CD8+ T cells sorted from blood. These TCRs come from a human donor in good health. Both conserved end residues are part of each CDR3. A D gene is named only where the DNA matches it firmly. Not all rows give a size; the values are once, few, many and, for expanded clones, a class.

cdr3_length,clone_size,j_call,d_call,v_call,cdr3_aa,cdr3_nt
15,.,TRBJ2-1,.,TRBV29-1,CSVLPRASVDNEQFF,TGCAGCGTTCTCCCCAGGGCTAGCGTCGACAATGAGCAGTTCTTC
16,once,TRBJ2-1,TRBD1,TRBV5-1,CASSLEDREPYNEQFF,TGCGCCAGCAGCTTGGAGGACAGGGAGCCCTACAATGAGCAGTTCTTC
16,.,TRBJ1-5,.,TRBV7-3,CASSLGQSKGNQPQHF,TGTGCCAGCAGCCTCGGACAGAGCAAAGGCAATCAGCCCCAGCATTTT
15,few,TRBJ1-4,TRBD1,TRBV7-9,CASSLDRDVDEKLFF,TGTGCCAGCAGCCTGGACAGGGACGTTGATGAAAAACTGTTTTTT
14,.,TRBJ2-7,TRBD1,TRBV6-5,CASSYGTGGREQYF,TGTGCCAGCAGTTACGGGACAGGGGGACGCGAGCAGTACTTC
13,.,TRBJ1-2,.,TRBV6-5,CASSDGLNYGYTF,TGTGCCAGCAGTGACGGCCTTAACTATGGCTACACCTTC
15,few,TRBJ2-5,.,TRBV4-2,CASSQSGNSEETQYF,TGTGCCAGCAGCCAATCAGGGAACTCAGAAGAGACCCAGTACTTC
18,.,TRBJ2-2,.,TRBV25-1,CASSAPGLTLANTGELFF,TGTGCCAGCAGTGCTCCGGGACTTACTCTCGCGAACACCGGGGAGCTGTTTTTT
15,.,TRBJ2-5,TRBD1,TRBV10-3,CAISEPQGAWETQYF,TGTGCCATCAGTGAGCCGCAGGGGGCTTGGGAGACCCAGTACTTC
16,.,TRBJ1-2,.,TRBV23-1,CASSPNSGGPHYGYTF,TGCGCCAGCAGTCCCAACTCTGGCGGACCTCACTATGGCTACACCTTC
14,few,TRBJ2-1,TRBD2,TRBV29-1,CSAAPAGGSREQFF,TGCAGCGCCGCCCCAGCGGGAGGGAGTCGTGAGCAGTTCTTC
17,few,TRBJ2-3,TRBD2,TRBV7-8,CASSYGLAGTEGDTQYF,TGTGCCAGCAGCTACGGACTAGCGGGCACGGAGGGAGATACGCAGTATTTT
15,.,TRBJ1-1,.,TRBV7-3,CASSLDPGPNREAFF,TGTGCCAGCAGCTTAGACCCCGGGCCCAACAGGGAAGCTTTCTTT
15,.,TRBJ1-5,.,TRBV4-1,CASSQDRGEGKPQHF,TGCGCCAGCAGCCAAGATCGAGGTGAAGGAAAGCCCCAGCATTTT
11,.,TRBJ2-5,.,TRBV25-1,CASSGTGTPYF,TGTGCCAGCAGTGGCACCGGGACACCGTACTTC
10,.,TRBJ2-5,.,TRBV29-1,CSVEIETQYF,TGCAGCGTTGAAATAGAGACCCAGTACTTC
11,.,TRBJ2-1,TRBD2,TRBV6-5,CASGRGNEQFF,TGTGCTAGCGGGAGGGGGAATGAGCAGTTCTTC
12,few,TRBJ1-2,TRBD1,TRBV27,CASSGDSFGYTF,TGTGCCAGCAGCGGGGACAGCTTTGGCTACACCTTC
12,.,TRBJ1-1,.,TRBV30,CAWSRGFTEAFF,TGTGCCTGGTCCCGGGGTTTCACTGAAGCTTTCTTT
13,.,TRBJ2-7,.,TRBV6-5,CASSGGIGYEQYF,TGTGCCAGCAGTGGGGGGATCGGCTACGAGCAGTACTTC
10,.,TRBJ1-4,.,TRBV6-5,CASSYEKLFF,TGTGCCAGCAGTTACGAAAAACTGTTTTTT
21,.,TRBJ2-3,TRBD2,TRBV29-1,CSVEDLGLGTSGTTVGDTQYF,TGCAGCGTTGAAGATCTCGGTTTGGGGACTAGCGGGACCACCGTCGGAGATACGCAGTATTTT
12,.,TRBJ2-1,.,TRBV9,CASSGPDNEQFF,TGTGCCAGCAGCGGACCGGACAATGAGCAGTTCTTC
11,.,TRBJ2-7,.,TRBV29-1,CSVIAPYEQYF,TGCAGCGTTATCGCGCCCTACGAGCAGTACTTC
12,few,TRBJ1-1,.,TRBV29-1,CSVRRAYTEAFF,TGCAGCGTTCGCAGGGCGTACACTGAAGCTTTCTTT
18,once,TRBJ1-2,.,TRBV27,CASSSLLAVGPYNYGYTF,TGTGCCAGCAGTTCCCTCCTCGCGGTGGGCCCATATAACTATGGCTACACCTTC
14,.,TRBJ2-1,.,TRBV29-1,CSVEVDPGWDEQFF,TGCAGCGTTGAAGTAGACCCAGGGTGGGATGAGCAGTTCTTC
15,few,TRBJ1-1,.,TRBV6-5,CASSYAASADTEAFF,TGTGCCAGCAGTTACGCGGCATCAGCGGACACTGAAGCTTTCTTT
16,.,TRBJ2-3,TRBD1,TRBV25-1,CASSEGTGFWADTQYF,TGTGCCAGCAGTGAGGGGACAGGGTTTTGGGCAGATACGCAGTATTTT
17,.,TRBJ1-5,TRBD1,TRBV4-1,CASSHPPTGNIDQPQHF,TGCGCCAGCAGCCATCCTCCGACAGGGAATATCGATCAGCCCCAGCATTTT
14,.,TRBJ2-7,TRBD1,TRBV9,CASSVEDRGGEQYF,TGTGCCAGCAGCGTGGAGGACAGGGGTGGTGAGCAGTACTTC
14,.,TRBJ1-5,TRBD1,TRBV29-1,CSVGTGGLNQPQHF,TGCAGCGTCGGGACAGGGGGCCTTAATCAGCCCCAGCATTTT
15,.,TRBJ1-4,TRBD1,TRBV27,CASSSRTGINEKLFF,TGTGCCAGCAGTTCCCGGACAGGGATTAATGAAAAACTGTTTTTT
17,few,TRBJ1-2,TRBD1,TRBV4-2,CASSQEVAGQGLYGYTF,TGTGCCAGCAGCCAAGAGGTTGCAGGACAGGGGCTCTATGGCTACACCTTC
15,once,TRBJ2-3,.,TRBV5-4,CASSLPDTPRDTQYF,TGTGCCAGCAGCTTACCGGACACCCCGAGGGATACGCAGTATTTT
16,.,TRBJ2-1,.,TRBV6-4,CASSPTGLSSYNEQFF,TGTGCCAGCAGCCCGACGGGACTCTCGTCCTACAATGAGCAGTTCTTC
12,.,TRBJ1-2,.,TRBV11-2,CASSEGNYGYTF,TGTGCCAGCAGCGAGGGTAACTATGGCTACACCTTC
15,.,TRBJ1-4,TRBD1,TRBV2,CASSENFGTGEKLFF,TGTGCCAGCAGTGAAAATTTCGGGACAGGGGAAAAACTGTTTTTT
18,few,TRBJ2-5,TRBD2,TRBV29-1,CSVVLAGAHTSFWETQYF,TGCAGCGTTGTACTAGCGGGAGCTCATACGTCCTTTTGGGAGACCCAGTACTTC
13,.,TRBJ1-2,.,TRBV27,CASSSDSANGYTF,TGTGCCAGCAGCTCAGACAGCGCAAATGGCTACACCTTC
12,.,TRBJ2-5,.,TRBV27,CASSLYRRTQYF,TGTGCCAGCAGTTTATATCGACGGACCCAGTACTTC
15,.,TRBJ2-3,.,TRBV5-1,CASSYRDPTTDTQYF,TGCGCCAGCAGCTACCGGGACCCGACCACAGATACGCAGTATTTT
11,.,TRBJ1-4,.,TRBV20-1,CSARDDEKLFF,TGCAGTGCTAGAGACGATGAAAAACTGTTTTTT
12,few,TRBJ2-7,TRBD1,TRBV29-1,CSVTGGPYEQYF,TGCAGCGTCACAGGGGGGCCCTACGAGCAGTACTTC
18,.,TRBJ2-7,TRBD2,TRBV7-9,CASSSTSGRAIAPYEQYF,TGTGCCAGCAGCTCGACTAGCGGGAGGGCTATAGCGCCCTACGAGCAGTACTTC
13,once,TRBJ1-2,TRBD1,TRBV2,CASRLTGASGYTF,TGTGCCAGCAGGCTTACAGGGGCATCTGGCTACACCTTC
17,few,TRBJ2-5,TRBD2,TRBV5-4,CASSQDGRSGKQETQYF,TGTGCCAGCAGCCAGGACGGGAGGAGCGGGAAGCAAGAGACCCAGTACTTC
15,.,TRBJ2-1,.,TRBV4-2,CASSPIRDSYNEQFF,TGTGCCAGCAGCCCAATCCGGGACTCCTACAATGAGCAGTTCTTC
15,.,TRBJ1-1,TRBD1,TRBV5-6,CASSFPGTVGTEAFF,TGTGCCAGCAGCTTCCCCGGGACAGTTGGAACTGAAGCTTTCTTT
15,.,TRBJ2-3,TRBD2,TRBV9,CASSEGSGGADTQYF,TGTGCCAGCAGCGAAGGTAGCGGGGGCGCAGATACGCAGTATTTT
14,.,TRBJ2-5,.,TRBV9,CASSVDGEDETQYF,TGTGCCAGCAGCGTAGATGGGGAGGATGAGACCCAGTACTTC